This T cell receptor (beta chain) was sequenced during a study of blood T cell repertoires in COVID-19 (TCRdb year 2020). General notes on the study: Samples covering the acute and convalescent phases of COVID-19 were provided by collaborators in the United States, Italy and Spain. The prospective study material was composed of cDNA or gDNA derived from T cells, B-cell-depleted T cells, or PBMCs. Subjects who had been exposed to COVID-19, were actively infected with it, or had recovered from it provided the deeply sampled blood TCRbeta repertoires that made up the dataset. The repertoires were released in a freely available public database meant as a resource for research on the immune response to SARS-CoV-2. Samples were obtained from the ongoing ImmuneRACE study (first 160 participants) and from over 1,000 subjects provided by 6 global collaborators. A de-identified subject ID, COVID-19 status, age in years and sex were almost always included in the sample metadata. HLA class I and class II types, where available, came from metadata supplied by the sample provider rather than from assay-based typing. General findings and caveats noted by the study authors: The quantity of clinical and demographic metadata differed by source and by participant and was supplied without curation.

TCRbeta CDR3 regions were amplified from genomic DNA by means of the immunoSEQ Assay, a bias-controlled multiplex PCR. Under the source paper's analysis protocol: The number of nucleated cells in each sample was estimated by amplification of reference gene primers within the assay. To quantify the absolute abundance of each unique TCRbeta CDR3 rearrangement, sequence reads were collapsed and filtered. For each sample, productive Simpson clonality was calculated as the square root of Simpson's diversity index over productive rearrangements. TCRdb took this table from immuneACCESS and kept in-frame rearrangements with V and J called. Such tables lack part of the clones; where checked against another copy, unresolved V genes explain under half of the gap, and the rest is unexplained. V and J calls plus clone size are reproduced from that table; the DNA served to infer D and trimming. The sample table shows roughly 90,000 clones, and approximately 85% are seen once. The ten largest make up around 3.3% of the sample.

One collaborating source in Seattle enrolled patients during active infection and followed them longitudinally through the course of disease. The collaborating institutions used their own protocols to collect whole blood in K2EDTA tubes. For TCRbeta analysis, collaborators shipped samples in one of three forms: frozen whole blood, isolated PBMCs, or DNA extracted from either of those sample types. As concerns this clone: Its specific antigen is unknown. No much larger clonotype is one base removed from it; base qualities were not supplied.

The TCR was taken from an elderly woman with COVID-19, enrolled during active disease. Sequencing used peripheral blood.

The DNA sequence follows: TGCGCCAGCAACCCGGGACTAGCGCTACTCGAGACCCAGTACTTC. This yields the protein CASNPGLALLETQYF. The sequence joins TRBV10-1 to TRBJ2-5, with 10 junctional bases fitting TRBD2. V ends up 7 bases short and J 5 bases short, with an unmatched junction base count of 10. The CDR3, cysteine through phenylalanine, is 15 amino acids long. Only the CDR3 DNA stays, 45 bases, in frame from base 1. The germline V gene (reference sequence) gives CDR1 as WNHNN and CDR2 as SYGVQD.